A selection of T cell receptor beta chains follows, all from one sample in a study of PD-1 blockade in classical Hodgkin lymphoma. Assay used: immunoSEQ multiplex PCR; TCRdb lists only in-frame clones, some missing. Of about 35,000 clones in the sample, 90% were seen once. Sequenced here: CD4+ T cells from blood, sampled at baseline. Every receptor here comes from a human donor with classical Hodgkin lymphoma. Each CDR3 is given with its conserved first and last residue. D genes are given only for firm matches. Clone size is shown for a subset of rows, as once, few, many or a class of expanded clone.

CDR3 protein,CDR3 DNA,J gene,V gene,CDR3 length,D gene,clone size
CASSSHYRDTEAFF,TGTGCCAGCAGCAGCCATTACAGGGACACTGAAGCTTTCTTT,TRBJ1-1,TRBV5-4,14,NA,few
CASSEALRGGHQETQYF,TGTGCCAGCAGTGAAGCGCTTCGGGGGGGGCACCAAGAGACCCAGTACTTC,TRBJ2-5,TRBV2,17,TRBD2,NA
CASSKVSGYGYTF,TGTGCCAGCAGCAAAGTGTCAGGCTATGGCTACACCTTC,TRBJ1-2,TRBV21-1,13,NA,NA
CAGGTSVQETQYF,TGTGCGGGCGGGACTAGCGTACAAGAGACCCAGTACTTC,TRBJ2-5,TRBV7-8,13,TRBD2,once
CASSLGPGAQETQYF,TGCGCCAGCAGCTTGGGGCCCGGGGCTCAAGAGACCCAGTACTTC,TRBJ2-5,TRBV5-1,15,NA,NA
CASSVRQGISVSNYGYTF,TGTGCCAGCAGTGTTCGACAGGGAATCTCTGTTTCTAACTATGGCTACACCTTC,TRBJ1-2,TRBV6-1,18,TRBD1,NA
CASSTGVYGYTF,TGTGCCAGCAGTACAGGGGTCTATGGCTACACCTTC,TRBJ1-2,TRBV28,12,TRBD1,NA
CASSFSGRVRTDTQYF,TGTGCCAGCAGCTTTAGCGGGAGGGTTAGGACAGATACGCAGTATTTT,TRBJ2-3,TRBV13,16,TRBD2,NA
CASSLSNGISGEQFF,TGTGCCAGCAGCTTATCAAACGGGATAAGCGGTGAGCAGTTCTTC,TRBJ2-1,TRBV7-9,15,NA,NA
CASSYKGGNTEAFF,TGTGCCAGCAGTTATAAGGGAGGGAACACTGAAGCTTTCTTT,TRBJ1-1,TRBV27,14,NA,once
CASSIDRDTTYEQYF,TGTGCCAGTAGTATAGATCGGGACACAACCTACGAGCAGTACTTC,TRBJ2-7,TRBV19,15,NA,NA
CASPSRDGQPQHF,TGCGCCAGCCCATCCCGGGATGGGCAGCCCCAGCATTTT,TRBJ1-5,TRBV10-1,13,NA,NA
CASSLFRTGQAGNEKLFF,TGTGCCAGCAGTTTATTTCGTACCGGACAGGCGGGTAATGAAAAACTGTTTTTT,TRBJ1-4,TRBV27,18,TRBD1,NA
CASSFRFGTTLGRNTGELFF,TGTGCCAGCAGTTTCCGATTTGGAACGACACTAGGACGTAACACCGGGGAGCTGTTTTTT,TRBJ2-2,TRBV27,20,NA,NA
CASNLLDGGDTGELFF,TGTGCCAGCAACCTTCTTGATGGGGGGGACACCGGGGAGCTGTTTTTT,TRBJ2-2,TRBV2,16,TRBD2,NA
CASSQVGLAGGFSEQYF,TGTGCCAGCAGCCAAGTCGGGCTAGCGGGAGGTTTCAGCGAGCAGTACTTC,TRBJ2-7,TRBV4-2,17,TRBD2,few
CSAIEGGGLAGVGAQQYF,TGCAGCGCTATAGAGGGCGGCGGACTAGCGGGAGTAGGGGCTCAGCAGTACTTC,TRBJ2-7,TRBV29-1,18,TRBD2,NA
CASSADYGYTF,TGTGCCAGCAGTGCGGACTATGGCTACACCTTC,TRBJ1-2,TRBV2,11,NA,few
CASSRQVDTEAFF,TGTGCCAGTAGTCGTCAGGTGGACACTGAAGCTTTCTTT,TRBJ1-1,TRBV19,13,NA,NA
CASSRFYEQYF,TGTGCCAGCAGCCGTTTTTACGAGCAGTACTTC,TRBJ2-7,TRBV7-9,11,NA,NA
CSASSPGELFF,TGCAGTGCTAGTAGCCCCGGGGAGCTGTTTTTT,TRBJ2-2,TRBV20-1,11,NA,once
CASDLGQGASYEQYF,TGTGCCAGCGATTTGGGACAGGGGGCTTCCTACGAGCAGTACTTC,TRBJ2-7,TRBV2,15,TRBD1,once
CAWSRQGWGNQPQHF,TGTGCCTGGAGTAGACAGGGTTGGGGCAATCAGCCCCAGCATTTT,TRBJ1-5,TRBV30,15,TRBD1,NA
CAISAGVRQALIEKLFF,TGTGCCATCAGTGCTGGAGTAAGACAGGCCCTTATCGAAAAACTGTTTTTT,TRBJ1-4,TRBV10-3,17,NA,once
CASSRGPNSQNEQYF,TGTGCCAGCTCTCGCGGTCCCAACTCGCAGAACGAGCAGTACTTC,TRBJ2-7,TRBV18,15,NA,few
CASSLLSRGEAFF,TGTGCCAGCAGTTTATTGAGTCGGGGTGAAGCTTTCTTT,TRBJ1-1,TRBV28,13,NA,NA
CASSLRMWGKLFF,TGTGCCAGCAGTTTGCGGATGTGGGGAAAACTGTTTTTT,TRBJ1-4,TRBV6-1,13,NA,few
CASSRDSQGEQFF,TGTGCCAGCTCGCGGGACAGCCAAGGTGAGCAGTTCTTC,TRBJ2-1,TRBV18,13,NA,NA
CASSFTGEGFNYGYTF,TGCGCCAGCAGCTTTACAGGGGAGGGTTTTAACTATGGCTACACCTTC,TRBJ1-2,TRBV5-1,16,TRBD1,NA
CAISDGTSGTSYEQYF,TGTGCCATCAGTGACGGGACTAGCGGGACCTCCTACGAGCAGTACTTC,TRBJ2-7,TRBV10-3,16,TRBD2,NA
CSVPSLAGLSTDTQYF,TGCAGCGTCCCCTCTCTGGCAGGGTTAAGCACAGATACGCAGTATTTT,TRBJ2-3,TRBV29-1,16,NA,NA
CAWSVTGGFTEAFF,TGTGCCTGGAGTGTGACAGGGGGGTTCACTGAAGCTTTCTTT,TRBJ1-1,TRBV30,14,TRBD1,NA
CASSQDVASGSNEQFF,TGTGCCAGCAGCCAAGATGTGGCTAGCGGGAGCAATGAGCAGTTCTTC,TRBJ2-1,TRBV14,16,TRBD2,NA
CASSLASGQSYNEQFF,TGCGCCAGCAGCTTGGCCAGCGGCCAATCCTACAATGAGCAGTTCTTC,TRBJ2-1,TRBV5-1,16,NA,once
CASSYSGGLTIYF,TGTGCCAGCAGCTACTCTGGGGGCCTCACCATATATTTT,TRBJ1-3,TRBV7-8,13,NA,NA
CASGLVVGQGNTEAFF,TGTGCTAGTGGTTTGGTAGTCGGGCAGGGGAACACTGAAGCTTTCTTT,TRBJ1-1,TRBV12-5,16,NA,NA
CASSLGQGFYGYTF,TGCGCCAGCAGCTTGGGCCAGGGATTCTATGGCTACACCTTC,TRBJ1-2,TRBV5-1,14,NA,NA
CASRSGGTYEQYF,TGTGCCAGCAGGTCGGGAGGAACCTACGAGCAGTACTTC,TRBJ2-7,TRBV28,13,TRBD2,few
CASAEWVKNRGDYGYTF,TGTGCCAGTGCGGAATGGGTTAAGAACAGGGGTGACTATGGCTACACCTTC,TRBJ1-2,TRBV19,17,TRBD1,NA
CASSLVGSAMGYGYTF,TGCGCCAGCAGCTTGGTAGGCTCAGCGATGGGGTATGGCTACACCTTC,TRBJ1-2,TRBV5-1,16,NA,NA
CASSQSGGNTEAFF,TGTGCCAGCAGCCAAAGCGGGGGGAACACTGAAGCTTTCTTT,TRBJ1-1,TRBV11-3,14,NA,NA
CASSTGEYTGELFF,TGCGCCAGCTCGACAGGGGAGTACACCGGGGAGCTGTTTTTT,TRBJ2-2,TRBV5-1,14,TRBD1,NA
CASSPRLAGIYEQYF,TGTGCCAGCAGCCCCCGACTAGCGGGAATCTACGAGCAGTACTTC,TRBJ2-7,TRBV7-2,15,TRBD2,NA
CASSAVLAASGETQYF,TGTGCCAGCAGTGCCGTCCTAGCGGCTAGTGGGGAGACCCAGTACTTC,TRBJ2-5,TRBV6-1,16,TRBD2,NA
CAWSRWGRSLEQYF,TGTGCCTGGAGCCGGTGGGGGCGGAGCTTGGAGCAGTACTTC,TRBJ2-7,TRBV30,14,NA,NA